Listed here are 29 T cell receptor beta chains from one sample, sequenced in a study of blood T cell repertoires in COVID-19 (dated by TCRdb to about 2020). The library came from the immunoSEQ multiplex PCR assay. The source is immuneACCESS, and TCRdb retained only in-frame sequences with V and J called. Part of the clones is not carried over; for the studies checked, unresolved V genes explain less than half of this, and the remainder is unexplained. In all, the sample holds about 210,000 clones, and about nine tenths of those were seen once. The ten biggest clones cover about 5% of the sample. Specimen: peripheral blood. Every receptor here comes from a middle-aged woman with acute or convalescent COVID-19.

The chain couples TRBV11-2 to TRBJ1-2, with D possibly being TRBD1 (5 bases). The CDR3 spans 14 residues. Germline CDR1 is SGHAT and CDR2 is FQNNGV. The ends were cut back, 5 bases at V and 3 bases at J, with 13 bases in the middle. The CDR3 sequence: CASSLYSGDYGYTF. Here the CDR3 DNA reads TGTGCCAGCAGCCTCTATTCGGGGGACTATGGCTACACCTTC.

The chain uses TRBV4-2 and TRBJ1-6; tentative D call: TRBD1 (5 bases). V lost 3 bases and J lost 10, with 19 bases in between. Looked up from germline, CDR1 is LGHNA and CDR2 is YNFKEQ. This CDR3 spans 16 amino acids. This chain's CDR3 is CASSQGLTAKGSPLHF. The CDR3 DNA sequence: TGTGCCAGCAGCCAGGGCCTGACAGCTAAAGGGTCACCCCTCCACTTT.

The V gene is TRBV5-1, the J gene TRBJ1-6; 11 nucleotides line up with TRBD1. CDR1 and CDR2 from the germline V gene are SGHRS and YFSETQ. The CDR3 spans 16 residues. V was pared by 6 bases and J by 6 bases, with 8 bases of the junction left unmatched. CDR3 sequence: CASKIGQGAINSPLHF. The CDR3 DNA follows: TGCGCCAGCAAAATAGGACAGGGGGCGATTAATTCACCCCTCCACTTT.

The gene calls are TRBV5-6 and TRBJ1-5; D gene uncertain. Germline V gives CDR1 SGHDT, CDR2 YYEEEE. The germline V and J ends were trimmed by 0 bases and 3 bases, with 10 bases remaining between them. The CDR3 runs 15 residues. The CDR3 nucleotides are TGTGCCAGCAGCTTGGGTGGGGAGTACAATCAGCCCCAGCATTTT. Amino acids: CASSLGGEYNQPQHF.

This chain links TRBV6-1 with TRBJ1-2; TRBD1 agrees at 8 bases. The CDR3 extends over 15 amino acids. V gave up 3 bases and J gave up 4 bases; unmatched junction bases: 7. The germline V gene has CDR1 MNHNS and CDR2 SASEGT. CDR3 nucleotide sequence: TGTGCCAGCAGTGAGCCGCAGGGGGCTTTCTATGGCTACACCTTC. As protein: CASSEPQGAFYGYTF.

The rearrangement uses TRBV30 and TRBJ1-1; D is perhaps TRBD1 (6 bases). Per germline, CDR1 GTSNPN and CDR2 SVGIG (reference sequence). The germline V and J ends were trimmed by 2 bases and 0 bases, with 7 bases remaining between them. The CDR3 extends over 13 amino acids. CDR3 protein: CAWSSGVNTEAFF. Written as DNA, the CDR3 is TGTGCCTGGAGTTCAGGGGTGAACACTGAAGCTTTCTTT.

This chain connects TRBV19 to TRBJ2-6; TRBD1 agrees at 7 bases. J lost 4 bases, V lost 3 bases, and 9 bases had no gene match. This CDR3 is built from 17 residues. Germline loops: CDR1 LNHDA, CDR2 SQIVND (reference sequence). The CDR3, as DNA: TGTGCCAGTAGTATGCGACAGGGCCGTGGGGGGGCCAACGTCCTGACTTTC. This gives the protein CASSMRQGRGGANVLTF.

This clone was seen just once. The genes are TRBV7-8 and TRBJ2-7, with a possible D match to TRBD2 (6 bases). Germline V lookup: CDR1 SGHVS, CDR2 FQNEAQ. This CDR3 contains 14 residues. The V and J ends lost 5 bases and 4 bases respectively, with 15 bases between them. CDR3 residues: CASSPGRRGYEQYV. The CDR3 DNA is TGTGCCAGCAGCCCGGGACGGAGGGGTTACGAGCAGTACGTC.

CDR3 DNA sequence: TGTGCCAGCCATACGGGGGGCAGTTACTCACCCCTCCACTTT. This translates into CASHTGGSYSPLHF. The chain combines TRBV5-5 with TRBJ1-6, with a weak D call TRBD1 (6 bases). Germline CDR1 and CDR2: SGHKS and YYEKEE (reference sequence). This CDR3 comprises 14 residues. With 7 bases removed from V and 10 bases from J, the gap between germline ends came to 18 bases.

The chain employs TRBV10-3 and TRBJ2-5; weak D call: TRBD2 (5 bases). V was pared by 0 bases and J by 5 bases, with 7 bases between. The germline V gene encodes CDR1 ENHRY and CDR2 SYGVKD. The length of the CDR3 is 13 residues. The CDR3 sequence is CAISESEVETQYF. CDR3 sequence (DNA): TGTGCCATCAGTGAGTCGGAGGTTGAGACCCAGTACTTC.

V gene TRBV28 combines with J gene TRBJ2-4; a weak D match, TRBD2 (6 bases). The CDR3 has 13 residues. CDR1 is MDHEN and CDR2 is SYDVKM in the germline V gene. The V end lost 8 bases, the J end lost 16 bases, and 24 bases lay between the germline ends. Here the CDR3 DNA reads TGTGCCAGCCTACCGGGGGAAGGGTTGGGTTCCTACTTC. Translating it yields CASLPGEGLGSYF.

The chain joins TRBV9 to TRBJ1-2; perhaps TRBD1 as D (5 bases). V was trimmed by 3 bases and J by 2 bases, leaving 17 bases between them. CDR1 is SGDLS, CDR2 YYNGEE, per germline. The CDR3 spans 16 residues. In DNA, the CDR3 is TGTGCCAGCAGCGCCGGTACCAGGAAGGGGAACTATGGCTACACCTTC. It encodes CASSAGTRKGNYGYTF. The full variable domain, in which reference TRBV9 and TRBJ1-2 provide the parts outside the CDR3, is DSGVTQTPKHLITATGQRVTLRCSPRSGDLSVYWYQQSLDQGLQFLIQYYNGEERAKGNILERFSAQQFPDLHSELNLSSLELGDSALYFCASSAGTRKGNYGYTFGSGTRLTVV.

The chain combines TRBV4-1 with TRBJ2-3; the match to TRBD2 covers 8 bases. After removal of 0 bases from V and 3 bases from J, the junction contained 5 bases not matched to a gene. In germline, CDR1 is MGHRA, CDR2 YSYEKL. The CDR3 sequence is 16 residues long. The CDR3 DNA is TGCGCCAGCAGCCAAGATCCGGGGGGGCCTACAGATACGCAGTATTTT. Its translation: CASSQDPGGPTDTQYF.

The rearrangement links TRBV27 to TRBJ2-1, with 13 bases identical to TRBD2. The CDR3 spans 15 residues. After removal of 5 bases from V and 5 bases from J, the junction contained 3 bases not matched to a gene. CDR1 is MNHEY, CDR2 SMNVEV, per germline (reference sequence). Here the CDR3 reads CASSPGTSGNNEQFF. In nucleotides, the CDR3 is TGTGCCAGCAGTCCCGGGACTAGCGGGAACAATGAGCAGTTCTTC.

The chain uses TRBV13 and TRBJ2-3; TRBD2 matches 15 bases. This CDR3 spans 19 amino acids. V shed 5 bases, J shed 0 bases, and the junction held 9 bases outside the gene matches. Germline V lookup: CDR1 PRHDT, CDR2 FYEKMQ (reference sequence). The CDR3 reads CASSLTLGLAGGSTDTQYF. CDR3 nucleotide sequence: TGTGCCAGCAGCCTGACCCTCGGACTAGCGGGGGGGAGCACAGATACGCAGTATTTT. Complete variable domain (other parts from reference TRBV13 and TRBJ2-3): AAGVIQSPRHLIKEKRETATLKCYPIPRHDTVYWYQQGPGQDPQFLISFYEKMQSDKGSIPDRFSAQQFSDYHSELNMSSLELGDSALYFCASSLTLGLAGGSTDTQYFGPGTRLTVL.

The rearrangement links TRBV12-3 or TRBV12-4 to TRBJ1-2; 7 positions match TRBD1. Trimming at V came to 5 bases and at J to 11 bases, leaving 5 bases not matched to a gene. The CDR3 length is 11 residues. The CDR3 coding sequence is TGTGCCAGCAGTCAACAGGGGAGGTACACCTTC. Encoded protein: CASSQQGRYTF.

As concerns this clone: The germline gene is not matched at one end of the junction; a read error may be the cause. The chain recombines TRBV15 with TRBJ2-1, with 11 bases fitting TRBD2. Per the germline V gene, CDR1 is LNHNV and CDR2 is YYDKDF (reference sequence). This CDR3 comprises 16 residues. The DNA for the CDR3 is TGTGCCACCAGCAGAGGACTAGCGGGGCGGTACAGTGAGCAGTTCTTC. It encodes CATSRGLAGRYSEQFF.

The V gene is TRBV6-4, the J gene TRBJ2-5; TRBD2 matches 8 bases. CDR1 is MRHNA, CDR2 SNTAGT, per germline. This CDR3 has 17 residues. V trimming: 4 bases; J trimming: 9 bases; junction bases outside the gene matches: 19. The CDR3 sequence: CASSGCLVKAGDGSQYF. The CDR3 coding sequence is TGTGCCAGCAGTGGGTGTTTGGTGAAAGCGGGGGACGGGTCCCAGTACTTC.

The chain couples TRBV4-1 to TRBJ2-3; 10 bases line up with TRBD2. The CDR3 contains 17 residues. The germline V gene encodes CDR1 MGHRA and CDR2 YSYEKL. The V gene end was trimmed by 3 bases and the J gene end by 1 base; junction bases not matched to a gene: 7. The CDR3 DNA sequence: TGCGCCAGCAGCCAGATGGATCTAGCGGGGGGCACAGATACGCAGTATTTT. This encodes CASSQMDLAGGTDTQYF.

The V and J genes are TRBV7-9 and TRBJ1-2; 7 bases are shared with TRBD1. The CDR3 length is 15 residues. V dropped 5 bases and J dropped 0; count of bases not matched to a gene: 6. Germline V lookup: CDR1 SEHNR, CDR2 FQNEAQ (reference sequence). The CDR3 DNA is TGTGCCAGCAGCCCAAGGGACAGCTCTAACTATGGCTACACCTTC. Amino acid sequence: CASSPRDSSNYGYTF.

The count of this clone is one. V is TRBV21-1 and J is TRBJ1-4; the D call of TRBD1 is as the table states it, not checked on the DNA. TRBV21-1 represents a pseudogene. The CDR3 has 14 residues. The CDR3 coding sequence is TGTGCCAGCAGCAAACTGCAGGGGAGTGAAAAACTGTTTTTT. It specifies CASSKLQGSEKLFF.

The J gene is TRBJ2-1, the V gene TRBV9, with D hard to call. The CDR3 has 12 residues. V was clipped by 0 bases and J by 6 bases, with 4 bases between them. CDR1 is SGDLS, CDR2 YYNGEE, per germline. CDR3 amino acids: CASSVVANEQFF. The CDR3 bases are TGTGCCAGCAGCGTAGTGGCCAATGAGCAGTTCTTC.

This clone was detected only once. V is TRBV6-5 and J is TRBJ1-2; TRBD1 might be the D (6 bases). CDR3 length: 12 amino acids. V was cut by 10 bases and J by 6 bases, with 15 bases left in between. Germline V lookup: CDR1 MNHEY, CDR2 SVGAGI. This CDR3 is CAIRTAVNGYTF. The CDR3 bases are TGTGCCATCCGGACAGCGGTCAATGGCTACACCTTC.

The chain uses TRBV18 and TRBJ2-4; 7 bases are a match to TRBD1. Germline V gives CDR1 KGHSH, CDR2 LQKENI. This CDR3 has 14 residues. V was pared by 2 bases and J by 6 bases, with 4 bases of the junction left unmatched. The CDR3 loop is CASSPDRELNIQYF. The CDR3 nucleotides are TGTGCCAGCTCACCAGACAGGGAGCTAAACATTCAGTACTTC. The full variable domain, completed using reference TRBV18 and TRBJ2-4, is NAGVMQNPRHLVRRRGQEARLRCSPMKGHSHVYWYRQLPEEGLKFMVYLQKENIIDESGMPKERFSAEFPKEGPSILRIQQVVRGDSAAYFCASSPDRELNIQYFGAGTRLSVL.

This CDR3 reads CASSLTGAGALQETQYF. CDR3 bases: TGTGCCAGCAGCTTAACGGGAGCGGGGGCCCTCCAAGAGACCCAGTACTTC. V is TRBV7-3 and J is TRBJ2-5, with TRBD2 matching over 8 bases. CDR1 and CDR2 (germline): SGHTA, FQGTGA. The CDR3 loop spans 17 amino acids. V dropped 0 bases and J dropped 1; count of bases not matched to a gene: 7.

The chain links TRBV10-3 to TRBJ2-1; 8 nucleotides align to TRBD1. Per germline, CDR1 ENHRY and CDR2 SYGVKD. Trimming removed 4 bases from V and 5 bases from J; junction bases left unmatched: 7. This CDR3 is built from 15 residues. The DNA of the CDR3 is TGTGCCATCAGTGGTACGACAGGGGCGGACAATGAGCAGTTCTTC. Its translation: CAISGTTGADNEQFF.

The rearrangement joins TRBV28 to TRBJ1-4; 10 bases are a match to TRBD1. Germline V lookup: CDR1 MDHEN, CDR2 SYDVKM. The CDR3 runs 15 residues. The junction had 6 bases not matched to a gene; V was cut back by 5 bases and J by 6 bases. This chain's CDR3 is CASSNSGTGDEKLFF. As DNA, the CDR3 is TGTGCCAGCAGTAACTCCGGGACAGGGGATGAAAAACTGTTTTTT.

V gene TRBV29-1 combines with J gene TRBJ2-1; 8 bases are shared with TRBD1. With 5 bases clipped from V and 0 bases from J, the junction kept 12 bases outside the gene matches. This CDR3 spans 17 amino acids. The V gene's germline CDR1 is SQVTM and CDR2 ANQGSEA. Here the CDR3 DNA reads TGCAGCGTTCCCGGGACAGGTCTCCCGAGCTCCTACAATGAGCAGTTCTTC. Its translation is CSVPGTGLPSSYNEQFF.

There are a few counts of this clone. The chain employs TRBV7-2 and TRBJ2-4; 10 nucleotides agree with TRBD2. This CDR3 has 18 residues. CDR1 and CDR2 from the germline V gene are SGHTA and FQGNSA. V dropped 7 bases and J dropped 3; count of bases not matched to a gene: 15. In DNA, the CDR3 is TGTGCCAGCACCGAAGAGGGGAGCGGGGGGGCGTTCAAAAACATTCAGTACTTC. Translated, it gives CASTEEGSGGAFKNIQYF.